This T cell receptor beta chain appears in the sequencing data of a study of T cell responses to AZD1222 COVID-19 vaccine. The V gene's germline CDR1 is SGDLS and CDR2 YYNGEE. The ends lost 0 bases at V and 3 bases at J; junction bases unmatched: 11. The CDR3 is 18 amino acids. Measured with immunoSEQ multiplex PCR; TCRdb has only the in-frame clones, and not every one. The table includes roughly 100,000 clones, approximately 90% detected once. This clonotype originated in an adult in good health. This chain uses TRBV9 with TRBJ2-1; 8 nucleotides match TRBD1. The material sequenced was peripheral blood, taken on day 0 of AZD1222 vaccination. This CDR3 reads CASSVGSGMTGDYNEQFF. CDR3 coding DNA: TGTGCCAGCAGCGTAGGGTCCGGGATGACAGGGGACTACAATGAGCAGTTCTTC.